This paragraph covers one TCR beta chain sequence. This sample stems from a study of sequential checkpoint blockade in melanoma. Study summary: First-line arms were nivolumab then ipilimumab, or the reverse, randomized 1:1.

Sample treatment: randomized to nivolumab then ipilimumab (arm A) or the reverse (arm B). Trimming pared 3 bases from V and 6 bases from J, leaving 12 bases between. The CDR3 has 14 residues. Per germline, CDR1 LNHDA and CDR2 SQIVND (reference sequence). Profiled with immunoSEQ multiplex PCR; TCRdb holds only in-frame clones, not every one. Among 35,000 to 45,000 clones listed, around four fifths were seen once. The chain recombines TRBV19 with TRBJ2-1; a possible D gene is TRBD2 (6 bases). Sequenced material: CD8+ T cells sorted from blood (inferred from file names), taken from a patient given nivolumab and ipilimumab in sequence. The clonotype comes from a human donor with melanoma. The CDR3 loop reads CASSMVVAANEQFF. CDR3 in DNA: TGTGCCAGTAGTATGGTGGTAGCGGCCAATGAGCAGTTCTTC.